The clone carrying this T cell receptor (beta chain) has ten or more counts. This specimen belongs to a study of early T cells in non-severe SARS-CoV-2 infection. This CDR3 is 15 amino acids long. Germline V gene data show CDR1 as MNHEY and CDR2 as SMNVEV (reference sequence). After removal of 3 bases from V and 6 bases from J, the junction contained 5 bases not matched to a gene. MiXCR, applied by TCRdb to the 5' RACE reads, yields one record per CDR3 protein. The sample holds approximately 50,000 distinct CDR3 sequences, around a tenth seen once. The J gene is TRBJ2-1, the V gene TRBV27; 10 nucleotides align to TRBD2. Specimen: whole blood. The sequence was obtained from an adult who was a healthcare worker with PCR-confirmed SARS-CoV-2 infection or an uninfected control (not recorded which). The CDR3 DNA reads as TGTGCCAGCAGTTTGCGCCTAGCGGGAGCCAATGAGCAGTTCTTC. The encoded protein is CASSLRLAGANEQFF.